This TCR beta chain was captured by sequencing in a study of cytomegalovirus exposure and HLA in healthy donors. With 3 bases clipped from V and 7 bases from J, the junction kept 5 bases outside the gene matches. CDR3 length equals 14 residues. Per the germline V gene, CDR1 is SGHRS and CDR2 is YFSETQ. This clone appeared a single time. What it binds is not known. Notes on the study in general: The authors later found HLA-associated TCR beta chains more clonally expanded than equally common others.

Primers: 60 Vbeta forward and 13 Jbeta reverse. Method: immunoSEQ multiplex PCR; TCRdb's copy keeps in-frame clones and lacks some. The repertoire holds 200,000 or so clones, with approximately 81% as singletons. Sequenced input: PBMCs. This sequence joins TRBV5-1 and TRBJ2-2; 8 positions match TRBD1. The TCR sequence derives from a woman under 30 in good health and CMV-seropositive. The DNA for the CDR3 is TGCGCCAGCAGCTCCGGGACAGGCAGCGGGGAGCTGTTTTTT. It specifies CASSSGTGSGELFF.